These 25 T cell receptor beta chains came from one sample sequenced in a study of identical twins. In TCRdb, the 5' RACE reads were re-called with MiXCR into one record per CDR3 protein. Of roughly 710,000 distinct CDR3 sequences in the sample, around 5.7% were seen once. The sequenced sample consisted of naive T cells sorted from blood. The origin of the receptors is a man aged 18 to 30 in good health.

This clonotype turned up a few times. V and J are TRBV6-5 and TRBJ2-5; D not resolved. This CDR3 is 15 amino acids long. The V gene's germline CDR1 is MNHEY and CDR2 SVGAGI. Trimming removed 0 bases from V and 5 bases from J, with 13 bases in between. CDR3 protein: CASSYSMVVSETQYF. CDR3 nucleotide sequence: TGTGCCAGCAGTTACTCAATGGTAGTCAGTGAGACCCAGTACTTC.

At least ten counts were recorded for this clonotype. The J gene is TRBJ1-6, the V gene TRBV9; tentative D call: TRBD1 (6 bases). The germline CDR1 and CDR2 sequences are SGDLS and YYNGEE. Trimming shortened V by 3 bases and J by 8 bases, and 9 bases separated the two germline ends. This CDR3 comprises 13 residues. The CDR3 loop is CASSAWTDSPLHF. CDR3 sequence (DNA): TGTGCCAGCAGCGCGTGGACAGATTCACCCCTCCACTTT. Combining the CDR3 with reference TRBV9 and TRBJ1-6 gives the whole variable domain DSGVTQTPKHLITATGQRVTLRCSPRSGDLSVYWYQQSLDQGLQFLIQYYNGEERAKGNILERFSAQQFPDLHSELNLSSLELGDSALYFCASSAWTDSPLHFGNGTRLTVT.

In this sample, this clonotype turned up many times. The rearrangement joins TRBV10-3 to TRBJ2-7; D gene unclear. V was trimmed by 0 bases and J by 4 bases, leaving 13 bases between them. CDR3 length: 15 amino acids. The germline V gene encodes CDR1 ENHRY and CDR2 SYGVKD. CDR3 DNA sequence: TGTGCCATCAGTGAGTCGAAGGCTGGATATTACGAGCAGTACTTC. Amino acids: CAISESKAGYYEQYF.

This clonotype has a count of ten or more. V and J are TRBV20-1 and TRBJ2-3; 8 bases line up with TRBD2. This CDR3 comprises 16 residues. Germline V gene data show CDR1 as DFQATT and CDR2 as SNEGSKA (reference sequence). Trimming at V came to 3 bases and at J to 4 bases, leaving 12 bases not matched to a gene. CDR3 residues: CSASRLGAGVPDTQYF. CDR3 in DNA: TGCAGTGCTAGCCGCCTGGGAGCGGGAGTTCCAGATACGCAGTATTTT.

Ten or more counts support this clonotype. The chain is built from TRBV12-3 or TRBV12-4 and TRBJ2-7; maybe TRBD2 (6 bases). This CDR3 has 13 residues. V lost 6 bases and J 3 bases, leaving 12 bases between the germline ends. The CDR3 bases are TGTGCCAGCAGGCTTTCGGGGGTCTACGAGCAGTACGTC. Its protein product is CASRLSGVYEQYV.

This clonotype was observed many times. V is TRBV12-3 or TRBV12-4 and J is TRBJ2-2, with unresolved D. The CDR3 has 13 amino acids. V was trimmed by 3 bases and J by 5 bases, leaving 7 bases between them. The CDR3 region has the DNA TGTGCCAGCAGTTTTTTGGAAACCGGGGAGCTGTTTTTT. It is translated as CASSFLETGELFF.

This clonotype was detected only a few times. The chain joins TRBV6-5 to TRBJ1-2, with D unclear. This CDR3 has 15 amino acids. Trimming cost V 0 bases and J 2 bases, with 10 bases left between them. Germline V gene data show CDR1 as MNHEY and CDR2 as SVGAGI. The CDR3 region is CASSYSRSINYGYTF. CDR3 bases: TGTGCCAGCAGTTACTCGAGAAGCATAAACTATGGCTACACCTTC.

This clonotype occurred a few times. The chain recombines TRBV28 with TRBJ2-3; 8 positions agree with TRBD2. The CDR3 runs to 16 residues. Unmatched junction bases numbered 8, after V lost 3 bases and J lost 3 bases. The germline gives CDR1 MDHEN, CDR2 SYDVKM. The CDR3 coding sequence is TGTGCCAGCAGTTTGATCGGGAGGGCCGATACAGATACGCAGTATTTT. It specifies CASSLIGRADTDTQYF.

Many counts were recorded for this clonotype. CDR3 region: CASSLELNTEAFF. The CDR3 nucleotides read TGTGCCAGCAGCTTAGAACTGAACACTGAAGCTTTCTTT. The chain has TRBV11-2 and TRBJ1-1; D is uncertain. Trimming removed 0 bases from V and 0 bases from J, with 2 bases in between. Germline lookup yields CDR1 SGHAT and CDR2 FQNNGV. This CDR3 is built from 13 residues.

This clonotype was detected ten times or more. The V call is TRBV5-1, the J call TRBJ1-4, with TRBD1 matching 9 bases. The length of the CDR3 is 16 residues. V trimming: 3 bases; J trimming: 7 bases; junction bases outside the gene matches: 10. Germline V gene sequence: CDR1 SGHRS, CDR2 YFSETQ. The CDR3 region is CASSSNTGTGIEKLFF. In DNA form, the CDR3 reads TGCGCCAGCAGCTCAAATACCGGGACAGGGATTGAAAAACTGTTTTTT.

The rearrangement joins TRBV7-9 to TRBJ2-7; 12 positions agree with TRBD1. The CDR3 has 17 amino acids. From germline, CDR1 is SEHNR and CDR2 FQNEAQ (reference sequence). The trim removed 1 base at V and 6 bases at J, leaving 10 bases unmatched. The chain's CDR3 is CASSLVGTGGVEREQYF. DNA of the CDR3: TGTGCCAGCAGCTTAGTCGGGACAGGGGGCGTTGAACGCGAGCAGTACTTC.

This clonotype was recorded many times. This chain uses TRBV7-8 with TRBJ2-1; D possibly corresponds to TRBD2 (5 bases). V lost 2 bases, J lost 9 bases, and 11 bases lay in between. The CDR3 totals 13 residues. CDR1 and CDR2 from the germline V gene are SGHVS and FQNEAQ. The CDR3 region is CASSLRLAPEQFF. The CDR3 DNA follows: TGTGCCAGCAGCTTACGGCTAGCTCCTGAGCAGTTCTTC.

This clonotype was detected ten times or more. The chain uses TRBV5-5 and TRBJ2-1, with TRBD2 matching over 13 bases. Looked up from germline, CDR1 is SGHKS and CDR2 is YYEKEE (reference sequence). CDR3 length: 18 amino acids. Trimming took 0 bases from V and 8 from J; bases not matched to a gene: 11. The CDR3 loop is CASSLAGPRTSGSYEQFF. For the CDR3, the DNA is TGTGCCAGCAGCTTGGCGGGACCTCGGACTAGCGGGAGTTATGAGCAGTTCTTC. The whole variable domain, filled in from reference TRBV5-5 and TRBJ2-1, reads DAGVTQSPTHLIKTRGQQVTLRCSPISGHKSVSWYQQVLGQGPQFIFQYYEKEERGRGNFPDRFSARQFPNYSSELNVNALLLGDSALYLCASSLAGPRTSGSYEQFFGPGTRLTVL.

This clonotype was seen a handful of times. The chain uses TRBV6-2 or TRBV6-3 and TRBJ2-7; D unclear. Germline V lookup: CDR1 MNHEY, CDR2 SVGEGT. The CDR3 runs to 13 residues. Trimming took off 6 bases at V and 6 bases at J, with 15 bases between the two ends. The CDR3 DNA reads TGTGCCAGCAGCGATGACCCGCGCATCGAGCAGTACGTC. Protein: CASSDDPRIEQYV.

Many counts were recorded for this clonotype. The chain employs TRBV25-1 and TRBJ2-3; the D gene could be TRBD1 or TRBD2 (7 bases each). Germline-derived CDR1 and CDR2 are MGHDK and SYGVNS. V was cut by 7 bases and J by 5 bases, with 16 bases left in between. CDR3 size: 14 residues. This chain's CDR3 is CASTRGGPGDTQYF. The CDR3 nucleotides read TGTGCCAGCACCAGGGGGGGACCGGGAGATACGCAGTATTTT.

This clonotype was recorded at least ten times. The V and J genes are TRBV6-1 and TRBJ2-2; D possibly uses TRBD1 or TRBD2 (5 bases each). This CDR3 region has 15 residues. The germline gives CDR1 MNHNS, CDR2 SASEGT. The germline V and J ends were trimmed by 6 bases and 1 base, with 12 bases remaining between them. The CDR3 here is CASRARGRNTGELFF. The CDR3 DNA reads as TGTGCCAGCAGGGCCCGGGGCCGGAACACCGGGGAGCTGTTTTTT.

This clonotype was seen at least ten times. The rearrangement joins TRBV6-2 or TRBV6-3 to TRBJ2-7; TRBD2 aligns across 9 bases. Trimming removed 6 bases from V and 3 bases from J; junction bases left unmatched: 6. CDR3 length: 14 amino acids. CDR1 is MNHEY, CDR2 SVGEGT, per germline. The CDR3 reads CASRIAGVLYEQYF. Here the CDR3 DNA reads TGTGCCAGCAGAATAGCGGGAGTCCTCTACGAGCAGTACTTC.

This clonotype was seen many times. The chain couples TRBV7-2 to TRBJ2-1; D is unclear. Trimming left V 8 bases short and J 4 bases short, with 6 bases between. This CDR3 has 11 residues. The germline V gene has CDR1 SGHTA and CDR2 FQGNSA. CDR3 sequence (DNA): TGTGCCAGCGAGAGTTACAATGAGCAGTTCTTC. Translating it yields CASESYNEQFF.

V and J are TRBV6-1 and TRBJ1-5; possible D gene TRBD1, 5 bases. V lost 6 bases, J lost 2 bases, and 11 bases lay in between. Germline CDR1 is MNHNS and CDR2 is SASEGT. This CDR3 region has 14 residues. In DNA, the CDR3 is TGTGCCAGCAGGACTAGGGGCGGCAATCAGCCCCAGCATTTT. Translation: CASRTRGGNQPQHF.

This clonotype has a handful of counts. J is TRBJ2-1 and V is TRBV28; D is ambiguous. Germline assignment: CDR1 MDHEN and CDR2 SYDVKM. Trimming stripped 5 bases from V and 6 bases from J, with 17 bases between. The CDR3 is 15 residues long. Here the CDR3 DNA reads TGTGCCAGCAGTCCATCCGGCCGCCCGGGCAATGAGCAGTTCTTC. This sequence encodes CASSPSGRPGNEQFF.

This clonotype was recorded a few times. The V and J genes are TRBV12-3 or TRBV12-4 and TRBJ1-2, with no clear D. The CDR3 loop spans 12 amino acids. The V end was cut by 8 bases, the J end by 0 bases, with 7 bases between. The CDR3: CASLGANYGYTF. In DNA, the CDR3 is TGTGCCAGCCTCGGGGCTAACTATGGCTACACCTTC.

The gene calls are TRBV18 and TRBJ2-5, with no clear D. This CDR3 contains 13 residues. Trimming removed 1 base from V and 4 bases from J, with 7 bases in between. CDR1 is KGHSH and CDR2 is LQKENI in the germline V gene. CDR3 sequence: CASSPRVRETQYF. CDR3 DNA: TGTGCCAGCTCACCACGGGTCAGAGAGACCCAGTACTTC.

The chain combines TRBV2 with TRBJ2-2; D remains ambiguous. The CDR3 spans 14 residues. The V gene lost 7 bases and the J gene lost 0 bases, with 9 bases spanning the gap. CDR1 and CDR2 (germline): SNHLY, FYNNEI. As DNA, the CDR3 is TGTGCCAGCATCACCCGACCGAACACCGGGGAGCTGTTTTTT. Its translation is CASITRPNTGELFF.

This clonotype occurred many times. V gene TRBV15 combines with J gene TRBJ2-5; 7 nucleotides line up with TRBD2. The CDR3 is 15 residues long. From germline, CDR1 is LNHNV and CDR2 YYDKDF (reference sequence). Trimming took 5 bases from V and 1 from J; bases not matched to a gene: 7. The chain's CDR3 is CATSLKGRGQETQYF. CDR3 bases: TGTGCCACCAGCCTAAAGGGGAGGGGCCAAGAGACCCAGTACTTC.

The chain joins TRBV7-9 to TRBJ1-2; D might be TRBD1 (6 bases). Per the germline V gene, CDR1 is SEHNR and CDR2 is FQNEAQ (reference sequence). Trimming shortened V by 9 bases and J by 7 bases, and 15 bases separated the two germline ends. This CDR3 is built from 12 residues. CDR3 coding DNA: TGTGCCAGTATCCGCGGGGGCTCTGGCTACACCTTC. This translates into CASIRGGSGYTF.